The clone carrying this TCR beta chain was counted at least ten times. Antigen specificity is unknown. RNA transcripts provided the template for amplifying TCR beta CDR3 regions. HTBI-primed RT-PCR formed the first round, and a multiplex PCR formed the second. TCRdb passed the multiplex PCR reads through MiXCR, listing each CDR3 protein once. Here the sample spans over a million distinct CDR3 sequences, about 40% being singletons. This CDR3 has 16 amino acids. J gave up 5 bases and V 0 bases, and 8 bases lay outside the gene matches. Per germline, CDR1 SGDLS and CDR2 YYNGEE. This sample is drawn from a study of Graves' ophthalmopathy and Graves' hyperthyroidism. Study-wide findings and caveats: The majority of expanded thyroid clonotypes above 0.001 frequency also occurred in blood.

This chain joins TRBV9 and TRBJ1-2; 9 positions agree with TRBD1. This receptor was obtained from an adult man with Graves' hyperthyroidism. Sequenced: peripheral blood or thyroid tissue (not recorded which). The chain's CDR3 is CASSVEVGTGRYGYTF. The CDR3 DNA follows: TGTGCCAGCAGCGTAGAAGTTGGGACAGGGCGATATGGCTACACCTTC.